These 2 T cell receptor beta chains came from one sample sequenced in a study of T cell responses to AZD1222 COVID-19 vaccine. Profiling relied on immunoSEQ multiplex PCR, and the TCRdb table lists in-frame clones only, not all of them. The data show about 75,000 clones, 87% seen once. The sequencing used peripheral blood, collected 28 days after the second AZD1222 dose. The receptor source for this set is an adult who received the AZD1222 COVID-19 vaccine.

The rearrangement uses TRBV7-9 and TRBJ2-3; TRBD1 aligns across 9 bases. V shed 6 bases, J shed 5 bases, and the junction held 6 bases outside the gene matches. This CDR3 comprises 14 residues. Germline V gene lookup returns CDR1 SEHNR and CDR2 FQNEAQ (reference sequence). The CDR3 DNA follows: TGTGCCAGCAGAACTACAGGGGGCGGAGATACGCAGTATTTT. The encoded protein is CASRTTGGGDTQYF.

CDR3 sequence: CAAFNQGEAAWQPQHF. The CDR3 nucleotides are TGTGCCGCTTTTAACCAAGGGGAGGCGGCTTGGCAGCCCCAGCATTTT. The chain carries TRBV28 and TRBJ1-5, with a weak D call TRBD1 (5 bases). There are 16 residues in the CDR3. The germline V gene encodes CDR1 MDHEN and CDR2 SYDVKM. Trimming took off 11 bases at V and 7 bases at J, with 27 bases between the two ends.